Listed here is a single T cell receptor (beta chain). Antigen specificity is unknown. The CDR3 has 14 amino acids. Trimming removed 2 bases from V and 2 bases from J, with 9 bases in between. Germline lookup yields CDR1 SNHLY and CDR2 FYNNEI. The sample comes from a study of cytomegalovirus exposure and HLA in healthy donors. Whole-study context: Membership in the Caucasian-associated ancestry cluster was found for about four fifths of roughly 360 genotyped donors.

Whole-study results and caveats: In a later analysis, at a false discovery rate of 0.05, roughly 16,000 TCR beta sequences matched HLA alleles. Later analysis demonstrated an association between a missense DCLRE1C variant and TCR beta V- and J-gene trimming.

The PCR ran on 60 Vbeta and 13 Jbeta primers. Clones were sequenced by immunoSEQ multiplex PCR, and TCRdb holds only the in-frame ones, with some missing. The data hold some 150,000 clones, with over 65% observed a single time. This clonotype originated in a female donor in good health and CMV-seropositive. The chain links TRBV2 to TRBJ2-5, with no clear D. Sequenced material: PBMCs. The CDR3 is CASSELVRQETQYF. The CDR3 DNA is TGTGCCAGCAGTGAACTTGTCAGACAAGAGACCCAGTACTTC.